This T cell receptor beta chain was sequenced during a study of vaccination effects on CD4 cells after COVID-19. Study as a whole: Two doses of either BNT162b2 or mRNA-1273 were given to each participant. Samples came 142 and 148 days after COVID-19 diagnosis, before vaccination. Overall study results and limits: Clones arising from infection and from vaccination showed marked clonal contraction late after vaccination.

Only in-frame clones appear in the TCRdb table, and some are missing; sequencing was by immunoSEQ multiplex PCR. Among tens of thousands of clones listed, under 85% were seen once. The V end lost 1 base, the J end lost 4 bases, and 7 bases lay between the germline ends. The germline CDR1 and CDR2 sequences are PRHDT and FYEKMQ (reference sequence). The CDR3 runs to 13 residues. Upon completion of 10 to 11 days in culture, CD4+ T cells were isolated. Half-medium replacement with IL-2 medium occurred on days 3 and 7. In the case of this clone: What it recognizes is unknown.

The J gene is TRBJ2-5, the V gene TRBV13, with D possibly being TRBD1 (6 bases). This receptor was identified in a human donor who had a prior SARS-CoV-2 infection. This material consisted of CD4+ T cells from PBMCs cultured without peptide, taken before COVID-19 vaccination. The CDR3 region has the DNA TGTGCCAGCAGCTTAGAAGGGGGAGAGACCCAGTACTTC. It codes for CASSLEGGETQYF.